Listed here are 26 T cell receptor beta chains from one sample, sequenced in a study of Ad26.COV2.S vaccination and SARS-CoV-2 variants. Repertoires were generated with immunoSEQ multiplex PCR, while TCRdb's copy carries only in-frame clones and drops some. The sample lists about 680,000 clones, more than 80% occurring once. The treatment: 15 to 20 received Ad26.COV2.S at low or high dose, single or two shots; 5 received placebo; per-sample allocation not given. Samples analyzed were those drawn on day 63 after the first vaccine or placebo injection. Sample: peripheral blood, taken in a trial of Ad26.COV2.S vaccine versus placebo. The source of these receptors is a person aged 18-60 years who received the Ad26.COV2.S COVID-19 vaccine or a placebo.

V is TRBV5-5 and J is TRBJ2-2; possibly TRBD1 for D (5 bases). This CDR3 is built from 15 residues. From germline, CDR1 is SGHKS and CDR2 YYEKEE (reference sequence). V was clipped by 7 bases and J by 3 bases, with 16 bases between them. CDR3: CASAATVRDTGELFF. The CDR3 DNA reads TGTGCCAGCGCGGCGACAGTACGGGACACCGGGGAGCTGTTTTTT. Together with reference TRBV5-5 and TRBJ2-2, the CDR3 gives the full variable domain: DAGVTQSPTHLIKTRGQQVTLRCSPISGHKSVSWYQQVLGQGPQFIFQYYEKEERGRGNFPDRFSARQFPNYSSELNVNALLLGDSALYLCASAATVRDTGELFFGEGSRLTVL.

The chain combines TRBV9 with TRBJ2-1; D possibly matches TRBD1 or TRBD2 (5 bases each). V was cut by 2 bases and J by 7 bases, with 16 bases left in between. The CDR3 totals 15 residues. Looked up from germline, CDR1 is SGDLS and CDR2 is YYNGEE. Here the CDR3 reads CASSVDRGPSNEQFF. CDR3 DNA sequence: TGTGCCAGCAGCGTCGACAGAGGGCCTAGTAATGAGCAGTTCTTC. Full variable domain (rest looked up from reference TRBV9 and TRBJ2-1): DSGVTQTPKHLITATGQRVTLRCSPRSGDLSVYWYQQSLDQGLQFLIQYYNGEERAKGNILERFSAQQFPDLHSELNLSSLELGDSALYFCASSVDRGPSNEQFFGPGTRLTVL.

For this clone: Other DNA sequences in this sample translate to the same CDR3. This chain links TRBV6-4 with TRBJ1-6; 8 bases are shared with TRBD1. After removal of 4 bases from V and 8 bases from J, the junction contained 1 base not matched to a gene. Germline loops: CDR1 MRHNA, CDR2 SNTAGT. The CDR3 is 13 amino acids. This chain's CDR3 is CASSAQGDSPLHF. The CDR3 coding sequence is TGTGCCAGCAGTGCACAGGGGGATTCACCCCTCCACTTT.

The chain carries TRBV29-1 and TRBJ1-1; D unclear. This CDR3 is 11 amino acids long. CDR1 is SQVTM, CDR2 ANQGSEA, per germline. Trimming removed 8 bases from V and 2 bases from J, with 9 bases in between. CDR3 bases: TGCAGCTCATATTCCAACACTGAAGCTTTCTTT. Translating gives CSSYSNTEAFF. The whole variable domain, filled in from reference TRBV29-1 and TRBJ1-1, reads SAVISQKPSRDICQRGTSLTIQCQVDSQVTMMFWYRQQPGQSLTLIATANQGSEATYESGFVIDKFPISRPNLTFSTLTVSNMSPEDSSIYLCSSYSNTEAFFGQGTRLTVV.

The V gene is TRBV12-3 or TRBV12-4, the J gene TRBJ2-3; D possibly corresponds to TRBD1 (6 bases). The length of the CDR3 is 13 residues. Between the trimmed V and J ends, which lost 6 bases and 3 bases, there was a span of 10 bases. CDR3 region: CASSRGPTDTQYF. The CDR3 coding sequence is TGTGCCAGCAGCAGGGGACCTACAGATACGCAGTATTTT.

The V call is TRBV27, the J call TRBJ2-1; 10 bases are shared with TRBD2. The ends lost 5 bases at V and 7 bases at J; junction bases unmatched: 8. Germline loops: CDR1 MNHEY, CDR2 SMNVEV (reference sequence). This CDR3 contains 15 residues. CDR3 nucleotide sequence: TGTGCCAGCAGTACCAGCGGGAGGGCCGGGAATGAGCAGTTCTTC. It specifies CASSTSGRAGNEQFF.

The rearrangement uses TRBV6-5 and TRBJ1-4; 8 positions match TRBD1. The germline V gene has CDR1 MNHEY and CDR2 SVGAGI. After removal of 6 bases from V and 5 bases from J, the junction contained 8 bases not matched to a gene. The CDR3 is made up of 15 amino acids. The CDR3 spells CASSRGTGRNEKLFF. Written as DNA, the CDR3 is TGTGCCAGCAGCCGAGGGACAGGACGAAATGAAAAACTGTTTTTT.

The gene calls are TRBV7-9 and TRBJ1-2; possibly TRBD1 for D (6 bases). Germline V lookup: CDR1 SEHNR, CDR2 FQNEAQ (reference sequence). This CDR3 is 15 amino acids long. The germline V and J ends were trimmed by 6 bases and 0 bases, with 14 bases remaining between them. The CDR3 region has the DNA TGTGCCAGCAGTAAGCGGGACAACTCTAACTATGGCTACACCTTC. The encoded protein is CASSKRDNSNYGYTF.

The chain couples TRBV5-1 to TRBJ2-2; TRBD2 matches at 11 bases. The CDR3 runs to 15 residues. Germline V gene lookup returns CDR1 SGHRS and CDR2 YFSETQ. V lost 4 bases and J lost 6; bases outside the gene matches: 5. The CDR3 reads CASSQGLAVAGELFF. The CDR3 DNA reads as TGCGCCAGCAGCCAGGGACTAGCGGTGGCCGGGGAGCTGTTTTTT.

This chain links TRBV15 with TRBJ1-5; D may be TRBD1 (5 bases). The CDR3 totals 13 residues. V lost 1 base and J lost 9, with 10 bases in between. Per the germline V gene, CDR1 is LNHNV and CDR2 is YYDKDF (reference sequence). CDR3 residues: CATSRVEGAPQHF. DNA of the CDR3: TGTGCCACCAGCAGAGTAGAAGGGGCGCCCCAGCATTTT.

This rearrangement joins TRBV19 to TRBJ2-1; perhaps TRBD1 as D (6 bases). CDR1 is LNHDA and CDR2 is SQIVND in the germline V gene (reference sequence). The V end lost 5 bases, the J end lost 0 bases, and 11 bases lay between the germline ends. This CDR3 comprises 15 residues. CDR3 sequence reads: CASSSQGASYNEQFF. The CDR3 nucleotides are TGTGCCAGTAGTTCACAGGGCGCCTCCTACAATGAGCAGTTCTTC.

A few counts support this clone. This chain links TRBV18 with TRBJ1-2; 11 bases line up with TRBD1. Germline V lookup: CDR1 KGHSH, CDR2 LQKENI. J gave up 7 bases and V 3 bases, and 4 bases lay outside the gene matches. The CDR3 covers 14 residues. CDR3 coding DNA: TGTGCCAGCTCACCGGGACAGGGGGACGGTGGCTACACCTTC. This codes for CASSPGQGDGGYTF.

The chain is built from TRBV7-9 and TRBJ2-7; no clear D. Between the trimmed V and J ends, which lost 5 bases and 4 bases, there was a span of 15 bases. Per germline, CDR1 SEHNR and CDR2 FQNEAQ (reference sequence). The CDR3 extends over 14 amino acids. The CDR3 DNA sequence: TGTGCCAGCAGCGGTACACCAAACCCTTACGAGCAGTACTTC. It specifies CASSGTPNPYEQYF.

V is TRBV5-4 and J is TRBJ1-1, with D uncertain. The germline V gene encodes CDR1 SGHNT and CDR2 YYREEE (reference sequence). The CDR3 is 18 residues long. Deletions cut 4 bases from V and 1 base from J, with 23 bases between. The chain's CDR3 is CASSRPGRGGVSNTEAFF. The CDR3 DNA sequence: TGTGCCAGCAGCCGGCCCGGCCGAGGAGGTGTTTCGAACACTGAAGCTTTCTTT.

V is TRBV10-2 and J is TRBJ1-1; TRBD1 is a possible D gene (5 bases). Germline V CDR1 and CDR2: WSHSY, SAAADI. The CDR3 has 16 residues. V lost 3 bases and J lost 1, with 15 bases in between. CDR3 sequence reads: CASSDRMWGENTEAFF. In nucleotides, the CDR3 is TGCGCCAGCAGTGATCGAATGTGGGGGGAGAACACTGAAGCTTTCTTT.

For this clone: Additional DNA sequences in this sample encode the identical CDR3. The chain combines TRBV12-3 or TRBV12-4 with TRBJ2-3; D call uncertain. The length of the CDR3 is 13 residues. Trimming removed 3 bases from V and 4 bases from J, with 8 bases in between. The CDR3 loop reads CASSFGGADTQYF. In nucleotides, the CDR3 is TGTGCCAGCAGTTTCGGTGGAGCAGATACGCAGTATTTT.

The J gene is TRBJ2-1, the V gene TRBV25-1; D unclear. CDR1 is MGHDK, CDR2 SYGVNS, per germline. V was trimmed by 8 bases and J by 5 bases, leaving 4 bases between them. The CDR3 extends over 10 amino acids. CDR3 sequence reads: CASGHNEQFF. DNA for the CDR3: TGTGCCAGCGGTCACAATGAGCAGTTCTTC.

This chain connects TRBV19 to TRBJ2-4; D possibly matches TRBD1 or TRBD2 (6 bases each). Trimming stripped 6 bases from V and 3 bases from J, with 12 bases between. CDR1 is LNHDA and CDR2 is SQIVND in the germline V gene (reference sequence). This CDR3 is 14 amino acids long. The CDR3 coding sequence is TGTGCCAGTAGGGGCGGAGGGGGCAAAAACATTCAGTACTTC. Translating it yields CASRGGGGKNIQYF.

The V call is TRBV4-3, the J call TRBJ2-7; D assignment may be TRBD1 or TRBD2 (5 bases each). From germline, CDR1 is LGHNA and CDR2 YSLEER. Trimming pared 0 bases from V and 8 bases from J, leaving 14 bases between. CDR3 length equals 14 residues. DNA of the CDR3: TGCGCCAGCAGCCAAGAACCCCAGGGAGAGAAGCAGTACTTC. Amino acids: CASSQEPQGEKQYF.

V usage is TRBV19 and J usage is TRBJ2-6; 8 nucleotides match TRBD1. Losses at the gene ends were 2 bases for V and 2 bases for J; bases not matched to a gene: 14. Germline assignment: CDR1 LNHDA and CDR2 SQIVND (reference sequence). The CDR3 has 20 amino acids. In DNA form, the CDR3 reads TGTGCCAGTAGTATATTGGGGCAGGGGGCGGTCGCAACTGGGGCCAACGTCCTGACTTTC. Protein product: CASSILGQGAVATGANVLTF. Filled out from reference TRBV19 and TRBJ2-6, the complete variable domain reads DGGITQSPKYLFRKEGQNVTLSCEQNLNHDAMYWYRQDPGQGLRLIYYSQIVNDFQKGDIAEGYSVSREKKESFPLTVTSAQKNPTAFYLCASSILGQGAVATGANVLTFGAGSRLTVL.

J is TRBJ2-2 and V is TRBV6-6, with 8 bases that match TRBD2. Germline V CDR1 and CDR2: MNHNY, SVGAGI (reference sequence). V trimming: 0 bases; J trimming: 0 bases; junction bases outside the gene matches: 0. This CDR3 is 16 amino acids long. CDR3: CASSYSAGANTGELFF. DNA for the CDR3: TGTGCCAGCAGTTACTCAGCGGGAGCGAACACCGGGGAGCTGTTTTTT.

Worth noting for this clone: Distinct nucleotide sequences in the sample also encode this CDR3. The chain joins TRBV6-5 to TRBJ1-2, with D tentatively TRBD1 (5 bases). There are 15 residues in the CDR3. Deletions cut 4 bases from V and 3 bases from J, with 15 bases between. CDR1 and CDR2 from the germline V gene are MNHEY and SVGAGI. The CDR3 spells CASSFLGETYYGYTF. The DNA of the CDR3 is TGTGCCAGCAGTTTCTTAGGGGAGACCTACTATGGCTACACCTTC.

The chain employs TRBV30 and TRBJ1-5, with 10 bases fitting TRBD1. The CDR3 is made up of 16 amino acids. The V segment lost 5 bases and the J segment 1 base; nucleotides outside the gene matches: 8. Per germline, CDR1 GTSNPN and CDR2 SVGIG (reference sequence). The DNA of the CDR3 is TGTGCCTGGTCCGGGACAGGGGACCCAAGCAATCAGCCCCAGCATTTT. Its protein product is CAWSGTGDPSNQPQHF.

This rearrangement joins TRBV2 to TRBJ2-1; 7 bases line up with TRBD2. J gave up 1 base and V 9 bases, and 6 bases lay outside the gene matches. This CDR3 contains 14 residues. Germline CDR1 is SNHLY and CDR2 is FYNNEI. The CDR3 DNA reads as TGTGCCAGTGGGGGGGAGCCTTCCTACAATGAGCAGTTCTTC. It is translated as CASGGEPSYNEQFF.

The J gene is TRBJ1-1, the V gene TRBV30; D ambiguous. This CDR3 is 13 amino acids long. Germline V gene sequence: CDR1 GTSNPN, CDR2 SVGIG (reference sequence). Trimming removed 0 bases at V and 1 base at J, with 6 bases between. CDR3 loop: CAWSVEANTEAFF. The CDR3 DNA follows: TGTGCCTGGAGTGTAGAGGCGAACACTGAAGCTTTCTTT.

This clone occurred many times. The rearrangement uses TRBV19 and TRBJ2-7; 10 bases match TRBD1. CDR3 length equals 12 residues. Germline V gene data show CDR1 as LNHDA and CDR2 as SQIVND (reference sequence). V was clipped by 9 bases and J by 5 bases; unmatched bases: 4. The chain's CDR3 is CASGTGVHEQYF. The CDR3 nucleotides are TGTGCCAGCGGGACAGGGGTCCACGAGCAGTACTTC.